The 2 T cell receptor beta chains presented below share a single source sample, sequenced in a study of technical replicates of blood from several donors. Assay: immunoSEQ multiplex PCR; the TCRdb copy retains only in-frame clones and omits some. The sample lists around 84,000 clones, around 97% seen once, with more than 0.15% in the top ten. Sequenced: T cells isolated from PBMCs. These receptors all come from a human donor in good health.

The chain uses TRBV4-1 and TRBJ1-4; 9 bases are a match to TRBD1. CDR3 length: 15 amino acids. Losses at the gene ends were 3 bases for V and 7 bases for J; bases not matched to a gene: 6. From germline, CDR1 is MGHRA and CDR2 YSYEKL. As DNA, the CDR3 is TGCGCCAGCAGCCAGGGACAGGGTGTTGGTGAAAAACTGTTTTTT. Protein product: CASSQGQGVGEKLFF.

This clone appeared a single time. This rearrangement joins TRBV15 to TRBJ1-1; D is perhaps TRBD1 (6 bases). Trimming left V 1 base short and J 0 bases short, with 12 bases between. This CDR3 contains 16 residues. From germline, CDR1 is LNHNV and CDR2 YYDKDF (reference sequence). CDR3 in DNA: TGTGCCACCAGCAGAGCAAGGAGACAGGTGAACACTGAAGCTTTCTTT. Translating gives CATSRARRQVNTEAFF.